This TCR beta chain was identified during a study of T cell repertoires in cytomegalovirus infection (dated by TCRdb to about 2019). Looking at the study overall: Because public TCR beta signatures pointed to carriage of CMV infection together with the matching HLA type, the HLA type of each donor mattered for the analysis.

This clonotype was detected many times. Its antigen remains unidentified. Base qualities were left out, and no much larger clone turns up one base away. The paper's findings and limits, for the study overall: In both this cohort and an independent approximately 350-donor cohort, the cumulative frequency of public TCR beta family members distinguished carriers of CMV infection plus the relevant HLA type. In the ex vivo response, HLA-C-restricted CMV-specific TCR beta clonotypes were dominant, and in two of eight donors the single most frequent clonotype came from this HLA-C-restricted group.

Instrument on record: Illumina HiSeq 1500. TCRdb took the public reads, trimmed them with fastp at Q25, ran MiXCR for clone calling and kept in-frame beta chains. Entries that share a CDR3 protein sequence are merged under the most common genes and DNA. The sample profile shows about 68,000 distinct CDR3 sequences; approximately 22% of them were found once. The ten largest clones take up 79% of the sample. The CDR1 and CDR2 encoded by the germline V gene are SGHTA and FQGNSA. V loses 9 bases of germline sequence and J loses 5 bases, and the interval between the two ends is 15 bases. There are 13 amino acids in the CDR3, from cysteine to phenylalanine inclusive. Just the 39-base CDR3 DNA is kept, in frame starting at base 1.

This TCR came from a human donor in good health (CMV status not recorded). Some clones in this sample may be carry-over from other donors' samples. Sequences were obtained from PBMCs, sequenced either directly or after in vitro stimulation (not recorded which). The V and J segments used are TRBV7-2 and TRBJ2-3; TRBD1 is a possible D gene, resting on 5 matching bases. The CDR3 region has the sequence CASRTRVKDTQYF. The nucleotide sequence reads as follows: TGTGCCAGTAGAACCAGGGTGAAAGATACGCAGTATTTT.